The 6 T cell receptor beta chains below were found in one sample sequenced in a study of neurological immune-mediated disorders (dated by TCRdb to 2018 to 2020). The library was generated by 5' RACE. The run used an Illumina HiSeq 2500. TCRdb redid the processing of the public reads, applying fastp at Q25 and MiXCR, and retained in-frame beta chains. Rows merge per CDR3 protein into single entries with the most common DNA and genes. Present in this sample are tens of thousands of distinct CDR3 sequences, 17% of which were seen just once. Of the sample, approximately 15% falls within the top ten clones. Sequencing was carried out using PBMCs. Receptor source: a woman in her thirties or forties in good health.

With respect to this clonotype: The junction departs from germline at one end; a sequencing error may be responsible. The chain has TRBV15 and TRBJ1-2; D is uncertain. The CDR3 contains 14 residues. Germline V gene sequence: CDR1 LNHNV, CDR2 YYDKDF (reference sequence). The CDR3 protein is CTTSREDRQGGYTF. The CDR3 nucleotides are TGTACCACCAGCAGAGAAGACCGCCAAGGCGGCTACACCTTC.

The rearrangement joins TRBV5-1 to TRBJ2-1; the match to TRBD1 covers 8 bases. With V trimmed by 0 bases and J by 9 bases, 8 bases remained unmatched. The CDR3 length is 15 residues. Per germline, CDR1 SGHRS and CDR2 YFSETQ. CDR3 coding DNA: TGCGCCAGCAGCTTGGGGCAGGGGGCGCGGAGTGAGCAGTTCTTC. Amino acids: CASSLGQGARSEQFF.

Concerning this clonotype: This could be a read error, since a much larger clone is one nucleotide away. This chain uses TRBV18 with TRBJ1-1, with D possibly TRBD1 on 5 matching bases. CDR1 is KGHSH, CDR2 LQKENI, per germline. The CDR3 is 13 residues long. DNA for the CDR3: TGTGCAGGGGCTGACAGCCAGAACACTGAAGGTTTCTTT. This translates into CAGADSQNTEGFF.

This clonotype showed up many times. CDR3 loop: CSARVRTNTDTQYF. CDR3 in DNA: TGCAGTGCTAGAGTCAGGACTAACACAGATACGCAGTATTTT. V gene TRBV20-1 combines with J gene TRBJ2-3; weak D call: TRBD2 (6 bases). The CDR3 loop spans 14 amino acids. Trimming cost V 1 base and J 2 bases, with 10 bases left between them. CDR1 DFQATT and CDR2 SNEGSKA come from the germline V gene (reference sequence).

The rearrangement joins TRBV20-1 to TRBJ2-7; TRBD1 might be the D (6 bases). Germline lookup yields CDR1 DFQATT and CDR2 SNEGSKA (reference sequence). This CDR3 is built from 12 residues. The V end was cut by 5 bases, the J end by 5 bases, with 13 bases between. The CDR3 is CSAAGPGDEQYV. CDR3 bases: TGCAGTGCTGCGGGCCCAGGGGACGAGCAGTACGTC.

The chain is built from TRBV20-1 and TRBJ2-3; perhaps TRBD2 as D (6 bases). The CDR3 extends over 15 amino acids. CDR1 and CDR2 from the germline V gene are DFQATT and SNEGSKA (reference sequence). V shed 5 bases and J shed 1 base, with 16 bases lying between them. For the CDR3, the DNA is TGCAGTGCTGCCAGCGGGTTTAGCGGCACAGATACGCAGTATTTT. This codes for CSAASGFSGTDTQYF.